This T cell receptor beta chain was found in a study of OX40 agonist ivuxolimab in advanced cancers. Study in general: Ivuxolimab, which is an agonistic anti-OX40 (CD134) antibody, was administered to the patients.

Points from the study as a whole: CD8+ T cells averaged more expanded clones than CD4+.

Worth noting for this clone: Its target is not known.

Produced via immunoSEQ multiplex PCR; TCRdb's table is partial and in-frame only. This sample carries about 48,000 clones, about 81% of them seen once, and the ten largest clones take about 7.7%. The specimen comprised CD4+ or CD8+ T cells sorted from blood, sampled in a trial of the OX40 agonist ivuxolimab. The TCR sequence derives from an adult with an advanced solid tumor such as melanoma, head and neck, liver or kidney cancer.

Here the CDR3 reads CASSGTQGLAEETQYF. CDR3 sequence (DNA): TGCGCCAGCAGCGGAACACAGGGACTAGCGGAAGAGACCCAGTACTTC. V usage is TRBV5-1 and J usage is TRBJ2-5; 11 bases are a match to TRBD2. The CDR3 length is 16 residues. Germline CDR1 reads SGHRS; CDR2 reads YFSETQ. J was trimmed by 3 bases and V by 4 bases; bases with no gene match: 8.